What follows describes a single TCR beta chain. The sample is drawn from a study of OX40 agonist ivuxolimab in advanced cancers. This table comes from immunoSEQ multiplex PCR, and its TCRdb copy is limited to in-frame clones, with some not included. In the table there are 50,000 to 75,000 clones, 70% to 90% of which are singletons. V was cut by 6 bases and J by 3 bases, with 8 bases left in between. Germline values: CDR1 ENHRY, CDR2 SYGVKD. The CDR3 is 12 amino acids. The genes are TRBV10-3 and TRBJ1-1; D uncertain. This specimen was CD4+ or CD8+ T cells sorted from blood, taken in a trial of the OX40 agonist ivuxolimab. The receptor's source is an adult with an advanced solid tumor such as melanoma, head and neck, liver or kidney cancer. In DNA, the CDR3 is TGTGCCATCAGGACGCTGGACACTGAAGCTTTCTTT. Its protein product is CAIRTLDTEAFF.